The rows below give T cell receptor beta chains drawn from one sample of a study of CD8 T cells in Susac syndrome. TCRdb reprocessed the immunoSEQ multiplex PCR reads via MiXCR and lists one record per CDR3 protein. The sample consists of under 200,000 distinct CDR3 sequences, around 96% of them appearing once. Sequenced sample: CD4+ T cells from PBMCs. These receptors were obtained from a human donor in good health. Both conserved end residues are part of each CDR3. A D gene is named only where the DNA matches it firmly. Expanded clones get a size class; other rows say once, few or many, or leave the size out.

CDR3 length,clone size,J gene,D gene,V gene,CDR3 protein,CDR3 DNA
15,few,TRBJ2-1,.,TRBV24-1,CATSDSRSSYNEQFF,TGTGCCACCAGTGATTCCAGGAGCTCCTACAATGAGCAGTTCTTC
17,.,TRBJ2-3,TRBD2,TRBV20-1,CSASTASGGPSTDTQYF,TGCAGTGCCTCGACGGCTAGCGGGGGCCCAAGCACAGATACGCAGTATTTT
11,.,TRBJ1-1,.,TRBV2,CASSDEGEAFF,TGTGCCAGCAGTGACGAAGGTGAAGCTTTCTTT
15,.,TRBJ1-6,.,TRBV27,CASSFGGNRNSPLHF,TGTGCCAGCAGTTTTGGGGGGAATCGGAATTCACCCCTCCACTTT
14,once,TRBJ2-3,.,TRBV7-2,CASSRWTSTDTQYF,TGTGCCAGCAGCCGGTGGACTAGCACAGATACGCAGTATTTT
14,.,TRBJ2-1,.,TRBV20-1,CSASSILTYNEQFF,TGCAGTGCTTCCTCCATACTCACCTACAATGAGCAGTTCTTC
14,.,TRBJ2-3,.,TRBV6-2/TRBV6-3,CASSPRAGTDTQYF,TGTGCCAGCAGCCCCAGGGCGGGAACAGATACGCAGTATTTT
10,.,TRBJ2-3,.,TRBV20-1,CSASSDTQYF,TGCAGTGCTAGCTCAGATACGCAGTATTTT
14,.,TRBJ1-5,.,TRBV27,CASRSLEAGGPQHF,TGTGCCAGCAGATCCCTGGAGGCGGGGGGACCCCAGCATTTT
13,.,TRBJ1-5,TRBD1,TRBV19,CAVSGTGAQPQHF,TGTGCCGTCTCCGGGACAGGGGCTCAGCCCCAGCATTTT
16,.,TRBJ1-6,TRBD1,TRBV4-3,CASSHQWDRAGSPLHF,TGCGCCAGCAGCCATCAATGGGACAGGGCCGGTTCACCCCTCCACTTT
13,once,TRBJ1-3,.,TRBV29-1,CSGAGTVGNTIYF,TGCAGCGGCGCCGGGACCGTTGGAAACACCATATATTTT
14,.,TRBJ2-5,.,TRBV3-1,CASSRMTAEETQYF,TGTGCCAGCAGCCGGATGACAGCTGAAGAGACCCAGTACTTC
17,.,TRBJ2-2,TRBD2,TRBV6-2/TRBV6-3,CASSLTSGGANTGELFF,TGTGCCAGCAGTTTGACTAGCGGGGGGGCAAACACCGGGGAGCTGTTTTTT
13,.,TRBJ2-7,.,TRBV9,CASSVEQSGEQYF,TGTGCCAGCAGCGTAGAACAGTCCGGCGAGCAGTACTTC
13,.,TRBJ2-5,TRBD2,TRBV29-1,CSVEGYGGETQYF,TGCAGCGTTGAAGGGTACGGGGGGGAGACCCAGTACTTC
12,.,TRBJ2-7,.,TRBV7-2,CASSLFVGEQYF,TGTGCCAGCAGCTTATTTGTAGGCGAGCAGTACTTC
13,.,TRBJ1-1,.,TRBV29-1,CSVLDRLNTEAFF,TGCAGCGTATTGGACAGACTGAACACTGAAGCTTTCTTT
16,.,TRBJ2-3,TRBD1,TRBV24-1,CATSEGPGQFTDTQYF,TGTGCCACCAGTGAAGGTCCGGGACAGTTCACAGATACGCAGTATTTT
14,.,TRBJ1-1,.,TRBV13,CASSLGTGATEAFF,TGTGCCAGCAGCTTAGGCACCGGGGCAACTGAAGCTTTCTTT
15,.,TRBJ2-3,.,TRBV5-1,CASSLAEGPTDTQYF,TGCGCCAGCAGCTTGGCCGAGGGACCCACAGATACGCAGTATTTT
12,.,TRBJ2-1,.,TRBV4-2,CASSQEGYEQFF,TGTGCCAGCAGCCAAGAGGGGTATGAGCAGTTCTTC
13,.,TRBJ1-5,TRBD1,TRBV12-3/TRBV12-4,CASSDRGNQPQHF,TGTGCCAGCAGTGACAGGGGCAATCAGCCCCAGCATTTT